The 30 T cell receptor beta chains below were found in one sample sequenced in a study of OX40 agonist ivuxolimab in advanced cancers. Using immunoSEQ multiplex PCR, the repertoire was profiled, and TCRdb retains in-frame clones only, with some absent. The sample includes approximately 92,000 clones, 70% to 85% of them seen just once. The sequences come from CD4+ or CD8+ T cells sorted from blood, collected in a trial of the OX40 agonist ivuxolimab. The receptor set was obtained from an adult with an advanced solid tumor such as melanoma, head and neck, liver or kidney cancer.

This clone was observed once. The chain has TRBV30 and TRBJ1-4; 7 bases are a match to TRBD1. CDR1 and CDR2 from the germline V gene are GTSNPN and SVGIG (reference sequence). The CDR3 extends over 13 amino acids. CDR3 amino acids: CAQGGGQNEKLFF. In DNA, the CDR3 is TGTGCGCAGGGAGGGGGCCAAAATGAAAAACTGTTTTTT.

This chain uses TRBV9 with TRBJ2-3; the D is unclear. The germline V and J ends were trimmed by 3 bases and 5 bases, with 13 bases remaining between them. The CDR3 contains 14 residues. The germline V gene encodes CDR1 SGDLS and CDR2 YYNGEE. The CDR3 bases are TGTGCCAGCAGCGCCGCCCCTGTGGAAGATACGCAGTATTTT. Residues: CASSAAPVEDTQYF.

The gene calls are TRBV30 and TRBJ1-2; tentatively, D is TRBD1 (5 bases). The CDR3 runs 18 residues. Trimming pared 2 bases from V and 0 bases from J, leaving 22 bases between. The germline V gene encodes CDR1 GTSNPN and CDR2 SVGIG (reference sequence). The CDR3 nucleotides are TGTGCCTGGAGTCCTAGAGGGGAGGGGCAGCAAGCTAACTATGGCTACACCTTC. It yields the protein CAWSPRGEGQQANYGYTF.

The rearrangement joins TRBV5-4 to TRBJ2-2; no clear D gene. The V end lost 6 bases, the J end lost 2 bases, and 8 bases lay between the germline ends. The germline gives CDR1 SGHNT, CDR2 YYREEE (reference sequence). The CDR3 contains 13 residues. CDR3 DNA sequence: TGTGCCAGCAACAATCTAAACACCGGGGAGCTGTTTTTT. Translation: CASNNLNTGELFF.

The rearrangement uses TRBV27 and TRBJ2-1, with a possible D match to TRBD1 (6 bases). V was shortened by 1 base and J by 7 bases, with 14 bases between the two germline ends. CDR3 length: 15 residues. CDR1 and CDR2 (germline): MNHEY, SMNVEV (reference sequence). CDR3: CASSLWGPRGNEQFF. The CDR3 nucleotides read TGTGCCAGCAGTTTATGGGGCCCCAGGGGTAATGAGCAGTTCTTC.

The chain joins TRBV4-3 to TRBJ1-3; D call uncertain. This CDR3 comprises 16 residues. V dropped 0 bases and J dropped 0 bases, with 9 bases sitting between them. Germline V lookup: CDR1 LGHNA, CDR2 YSLEER. The CDR3 nucleotides are TGCGCCAGCAGCCAAGAGTACGGCTACTCTGGAAACACCATATATTTT. Protein sequence: CASSQEYGYSGNTIYF.

This clone turned up a few times. The genes are TRBV18 and TRBJ2-7, with D unresolved. CDR3 length: 16 residues. Trimming stripped 6 bases from V and 0 bases from J, with 18 bases between. Per germline, CDR1 KGHSH and CDR2 LQKENI. Here the CDR3 reads CASSPRGVLYSYEQYF. The CDR3 DNA sequence: TGTGCCAGCTCCCCGAGAGGAGTCCTCTACTCCTACGAGCAGTACTTC.

The genes are TRBV12-2 and TRBJ2-1; TRBD2 reflects the table's D call only, with no check against the DNA. TRBV12-2 represents a pseudogene. The CDR3 is 15 amino acids. The CDR3: CASRPISRAYNEQFF. In DNA form, the CDR3 reads TGTGCAAGTCGCCCGATCTCACGGGCCTACAATGAGCAGTTCTTC.

This clone was picked up one time. The J gene is TRBJ1-1, the V gene TRBV6-5; D gene ambiguous. CDR3 length: 14 residues. Germline CDR1 and CDR2: MNHEY and SVGAGI. Between the trimmed V and J ends, which lost 2 bases and 3 bases, there was a span of 10 bases. The CDR3 DNA reads TGTGCCAGCAGTTACAGGCTGGAGGACACTGAAGCTTTCTTT. Its translation is CASSYRLEDTEAFF.

The CDR3 spells CASSPGAGPNTEAFF. Written as DNA, the CDR3 is TGTGCCAGCTCACCAGGGGCGGGACCGAACACTGAAGCTTTCTTT. The chain combines TRBV18 with TRBJ1-1; D might be TRBD1 (5 bases). V lost 2 bases, J lost 1 base, and 11 bases lay in between. The CDR3 length is 15 residues. The V gene's germline CDR1 is KGHSH and CDR2 LQKENI.

The chain joins TRBV28 to TRBJ2-3; TRBD2 matches at 7 bases. The CDR3 is 17 amino acids. Germline trimming cut 3 bases from V and 1 base from J; bases unmatched to any gene: 10. Per the germline V gene, CDR1 is MDHEN and CDR2 is SYDVKM. CDR3 DNA: TGTGCCAGCAGTTTCTCTTCATTAACTAGCGGCACAGATACGCAGTATTTT. It is translated as CASSFSSLTSGTDTQYF.

The CDR3 bases are TGTGCCAGCAGCAGAGTGACTGAATCAGCGCAGTTCTTC. It codes for CASSRVTESAQFF. This chain joins TRBV6-5 and TRBJ2-1; D uncertain. This CDR3 is built from 13 residues. Germline values: CDR1 MNHEY, CDR2 SVGAGI. The V end was cut by 6 bases, the J end by 12 bases, with 18 bases between.

This clone has more than one count but fewer than ten. CDR3 sequence: CASSAGVDYQPQHF. CDR3 nucleotide sequence: TGTGCCAGCTCGGCGGGGGTGGATTATCAGCCCCAGCATTTT. V and J are TRBV18 and TRBJ1-5, with D maybe TRBD1 (5 bases). Germline CDR1 and CDR2: KGHSH and LQKENI. The CDR3 has 14 amino acids. Trimming shortened V by 6 bases and J by 5 bases, and 14 bases separated the two germline ends.

The genes are TRBV11-2 and TRBJ2-5; D unresolved. The germline V and J ends were trimmed by 1 base and 10 bases, with 7 bases remaining between them. Germline V gene lookup returns CDR1 SGHAT and CDR2 FQNNGV. The CDR3 length is 11 residues. CDR3 sequence (DNA): TGTGCCAGCAGCTTAGTTGCGGACCAGTACTTC. It is translated as CASSLVADQYF.

This clone was observed a single time. The V call is TRBV9, the J call TRBJ2-1; no firm D call. V was shortened by 0 bases and J by 5 bases, with 6 bases between the two germline ends. CDR3 size: 13 residues. Germline CDR1 reads SGDLS; CDR2 reads YYNGEE. The CDR3 spells CASSVDRNNEQFF. CDR3 in DNA: TGTGCCAGCAGCGTAGATAGGAACAATGAGCAGTTCTTC.

This chain connects TRBV19 to TRBJ2-7; TRBD2 might be the D (6 bases). V was shortened by 5 bases and J by 1 base, with 9 bases between the two germline ends. The CDR3 totals 13 residues. Germline lookup yields CDR1 LNHDA and CDR2 SQIVND (reference sequence). The CDR3 DNA is TGTGCCAGTAGTCCGGCGGGATCCTACGAGCAGTACTTC. It translates to CASSPAGSYEQYF.

The chain combines TRBV10-3 with TRBJ2-3; D uncertain. In germline, CDR1 is ENHRY, CDR2 SYGVKD. Trimming removed 3 bases from V and 6 bases from J, with 13 bases in between. The CDR3 sequence is 14 residues long. CDR3 DNA: TGTGCCATCAGTGACAGCGAAGACACGGATACGCAGTATTTT. Its translation: CAISDSEDTDTQYF.

This clone was seen more than once but under ten times. The V call is TRBV6-6, the J call TRBJ2-5; D call uncertain. Trimming removed 0 bases from V and 4 bases from J, with 0 bases in between. From germline, CDR1 is MNHNY and CDR2 SVGAGI (reference sequence). This CDR3 is 11 amino acids long. The DNA for the CDR3 is TGTGCCAGCAGTTACTCAGAGACCCAGTACTTC. It codes for CASSYSETQYF.

The chain combines TRBV7-9 with TRBJ1-1; D perhaps matches TRBD1 (6 bases). This CDR3 region has 14 residues. Germline V gene sequence: CDR1 SEHNR, CDR2 FQNEAQ (reference sequence). V was pared by 6 bases and J by 7 bases, with 18 bases between. The CDR3 region is CASSREGQGIEAFF. As DNA, the CDR3 is TGTGCCAGCAGTCGGGAGGGGCAGGGGATTGAAGCTTTCTTT.

The chain joins TRBV5-1 to TRBJ1-1; 10 bases line up with TRBD1. V lost 3 bases to trimming and J lost 1 base; unmatched junction nucleotides: 9. The V gene's germline CDR1 is SGHRS and CDR2 YFSETQ. The CDR3 sequence is 17 residues long. Here the CDR3 DNA reads TGCGCCAGCAGCTCTAAGACAGGGGGCCCCTCGAACACTGAAGCTTTCTTT. Its translation: CASSSKTGGPSNTEAFF. The full variable domain, completed using reference TRBV5-1 and TRBJ1-1, is KAGVTQTPRYLIKTRGQQVTLSCSPISGHRSVSWYQQTPGQGLQFLFEYFSETQRNKGNFPGRFSGRQFSNSRSEMNVSTLELGDSALYLCASSSKTGGPSNTEAFFGQGTRLTVV.

The chain joins TRBV7-3 to TRBJ2-3; 9 bases line up with TRBD1. Per germline, CDR1 SGHTA and CDR2 FQGTGA. The CDR3 loop spans 17 amino acids. V gave up 5 bases and J gave up 1 base; unmatched junction bases: 10. CDR3 sequence (DNA): TGTGCCAGCAGCGCAAGGGACAGGGTAAGGTGCACAGATACGCAGTATTTT. This codes for CASSARDRVRCTDTQYF. Together with reference TRBV7-3 and TRBJ2-3, the CDR3 gives the full variable domain: GAGVSQTPSNKVTEKGKYVELRCDPISGHTALYWYRQSLGQGPEFLIYFQGTGAADDSGLPNDRFFAVRPEGSVSTLKIQRTERGDSAVYLCASSARDRVRCTDTQYFGPGTRLTVL.

The chain links TRBV6-1 to TRBJ2-3; tentatively, D is TRBD2 (5 bases). The CDR3 is made up of 14 amino acids. Trimming pared 8 bases from V and 2 bases from J, leaving 14 bases between. Looked up from germline, CDR1 is MNHNS and CDR2 is SASEGT. The CDR3 protein is CASGRGGLTDTQYF. As DNA, the CDR3 is TGTGCCAGCGGACGTGGCGGACTCACAGATACGCAGTATTTT.

The chain employs TRBV6-1 and TRBJ1-5; 8 bases map to TRBD1. Germline lookup yields CDR1 MNHNS and CDR2 SASEGT. V lost 10 bases to trimming and J lost 6 bases; unmatched junction nucleotides: 8. The CDR3 is made up of 13 amino acids. In DNA form, the CDR3 reads TGTGCCACCTCGACAGGGGAGGGTCAGCCCCAGCATTTT. Protein sequence: CATSTGEGQPQHF.

This chain connects TRBV19 to TRBJ2-3; D is perhaps TRBD2 (7 bases). This CDR3 is 16 amino acids long. The germline V gene has CDR1 LNHDA and CDR2 SQIVND (reference sequence). V lost 1 base and J lost 2, with 13 bases in between. The CDR3 DNA sequence: TGTGCCAGTAGTATAGTGGGCGGGGGCCTCACAGATACGCAGTATTTT. The encoded protein is CASSIVGGGLTDTQYF.

J is TRBJ2-1 and V is TRBV4-3, with a weak D call TRBD1 (6 bases). V lost 1 base to trimming and J lost 4 bases, with 17 bases between them. Germline lookup yields CDR1 LGHNA and CDR2 YSLEER. This CDR3 has 17 amino acids. This CDR3 is CASSQVQPGVVYNEQFF. CDR3 bases: TGCGCCAGCAGCCAAGTACAACCAGGGGTGGTGTACAATGAGCAGTTCTTC.

The V and J genes are TRBV2 and TRBJ1-4; D gene unclear. Germline lookup yields CDR1 SNHLY and CDR2 FYNNEI. The V and J ends lost 6 bases and 10 bases respectively, with 18 bases between them. The CDR3 runs 14 residues. This CDR3 reads CASRGSQTGRKLFF. The CDR3 DNA reads as TGTGCCAGCAGGGGGTCACAAACCGGGCGAAAACTGTTTTTT. The full variable domain, in which reference TRBV2 and TRBJ1-4 provide the parts outside the CDR3, is EPEVTQTPSHQVTQMGQEVILRCVPISNHLYFYWYRQILGQKVEFLVSFYNNEISEKSEIFDDQFSVERPDGSNFTLKIRSTKLEDSAMYFCASRGSQTGRKLFFGSGTQLSVL.

This clone turned up a few times. V is TRBV5-8 and J is TRBJ1-6, with D maybe TRBD1 (6 bases). Germline CDR1 reads SGHTS; CDR2 reads YDEGEE. The CDR3 is made up of 16 amino acids. V dropped 4 bases and J dropped 3 bases, with 14 bases sitting between them. CDR3 protein: CASSRRGGSYNSPLHF. CDR3 nucleotide sequence: TGTGCCAGCAGCCGTCGCGGGGGCAGCTATAATTCACCCCTCCACTTT.

V gene TRBV6-5 combines with J gene TRBJ2-5, with a possible D match to TRBD2 (6 bases). The V end was cut by 8 bases, the J end by 2 bases, with 15 bases between. CDR3 length equals 14 residues. Germline lookup yields CDR1 MNHEY and CDR2 SVGAGI. For the CDR3, the DNA is TGTGCCAGCTCAGAGAGCGGGTGGCAAGAGACCCAGTACTTC. Translated, it gives CASSESGWQETQYF.

The chain couples TRBV7-2 to TRBJ1-2, with D perhaps TRBD1 (5 bases). CDR3 length: 14 residues. V was clipped by 5 bases and J by 0 bases, with 10 bases between them. Germline V CDR1 and CDR2: SGHTA, FQGNSA. The DNA of the CDR3 is TGTGCCAGCAGCCCAGGGCGGTCTAACTATGGCTACACCTTC. Its translation is CASSPGRSNYGYTF.

The chain has TRBV5-5 and TRBJ1-6, with TRBD1 matching over 7 bases. Germline CDR1 is SGHKS and CDR2 is YYEKEE (reference sequence). This CDR3 has 16 residues. The V and J ends lost 4 bases and 5 bases, in that order; junction bases with no gene match: 9. The CDR3 protein is CASSPWTGPNNSPLHF. The CDR3 DNA follows: TGTGCCAGCAGCCCATGGACAGGCCCCAATAATTCACCCCTCCACTTT. Together with reference TRBV5-5 and TRBJ1-6, the CDR3 gives the full variable domain: DAGVTQSPTHLIKTRGQQVTLRCSPISGHKSVSWYQQVLGQGPQFIFQYYEKEERGRGNFPDRFSARQFPNYSSELNVNALLLGDSALYLCASSPWTGPNNSPLHFGNGTRLTVT.